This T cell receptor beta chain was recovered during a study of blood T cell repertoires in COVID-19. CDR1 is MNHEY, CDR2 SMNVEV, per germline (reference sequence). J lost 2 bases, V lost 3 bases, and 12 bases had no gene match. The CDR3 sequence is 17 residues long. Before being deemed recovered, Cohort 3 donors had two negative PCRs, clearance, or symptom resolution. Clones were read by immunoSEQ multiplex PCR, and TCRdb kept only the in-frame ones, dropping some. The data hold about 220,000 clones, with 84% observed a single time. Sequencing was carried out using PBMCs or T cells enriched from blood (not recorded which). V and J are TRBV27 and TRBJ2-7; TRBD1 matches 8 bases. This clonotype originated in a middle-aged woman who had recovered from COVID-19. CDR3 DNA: TGTGCCAGCAGTTTCATCCTCCCGGGACAGGTTGCCTACGAGCAGTACGTC. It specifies CASSFILPGQVAYEQYV.